This T cell receptor beta chain is drawn from a study of beta chain features in type 1 diabetes. Every isolated RNA sample was fully reverse transcribed, so sequencing captured expressed TCRB transcripts. TCRdb keeps only in-frame clones here, not all; method: immunoSEQ multiplex PCR. The sample includes 120,000 to 150,000 clones, around 7% seen only once; the top ten take 1.3% to 1.5%. This clone was detected only a few times. Germline values: CDR1 SGHTA, CDR2 FQGTGA. This CDR3 contains 15 residues. Trimming took off 5 bases at V and 9 bases at J, with 20 bases between the two ends. The chain links TRBV7-3 to TRBJ2-1, with D unresolved. This sequence was found in a woman in her twenties or thirties in good health. What was sequenced was central memory CD4+ T cells from blood. The chain's CDR3 is CASSPIGALEGEQFF. Written as DNA, the CDR3 is TGTGCCAGCAGCCCGATAGGAGCCCTAGAAGGTGAGCAGTTCTTC.